Shown below are 12 T cell receptor beta chains from a single sample sequenced in a study of shared clonotypes between healthy human individuals. TCRdb's copy holds only in-frame clones and misses some; the assay was immunoSEQ multiplex PCR. Of 1.6 million or so clones in the sample, roughly 95% are singletons; the top ten hold approximately 1.1%. What was sequenced was naive CD4+ T cells sorted from blood. Subset of the sample: CD45RA+ positively selected. These receptors originate from a young man in good health.

The chain uses TRBV4-2 and TRBJ2-5; D remains unclear. The germline gives CDR1 LGHNA, CDR2 YNFKEQ. Trimming left V 3 bases short and J 4 bases short, with 9 bases between. The CDR3 consists of 13 residues. CDR3 DNA sequence: TGTGCCAGCAGCCAGGTGGGGTTAGAGACCCAGTACTTC. Amino acid sequence: CASSQVGLETQYF.

This chain joins TRBV13 and TRBJ2-2; D is undetermined. Trimming left V 2 bases short and J 6 bases short, with 13 bases between. This CDR3 is 15 amino acids long. The germline V gene has CDR1 PRHDT and CDR2 FYEKMQ (reference sequence). For the CDR3, the DNA is TGTGCCAGCAGCTTACGAAGGAGAAAAGCCGGGGAGCTGTTTTTT. It encodes CASSLRRRKAGELFF.

This rearrangement joins TRBV18 to TRBJ1-1; 7 bases map to TRBD1. The V gene end was trimmed by 5 bases and the J gene end by 0 bases; junction bases not matched to a gene: 12. CDR1 and CDR2 from the germline V gene are KGHSH and LQKENI. This CDR3 comprises 17 residues. The CDR3, as DNA: TGTGCCAGCTCAACGTTACCGGGACAGCAAATGAACACTGAAGCTTTCTTT. Its translation: CASSTLPGQQMNTEAFF.

V usage is TRBV5-6 and J usage is TRBJ2-7, with 9 bases that match TRBD2. Germline trimming cut 0 bases from V and 7 bases from J; bases unmatched to any gene: 5. The germline V gene encodes CDR1 SGHDT and CDR2 YYEEEE. The length of the CDR3 is 14 residues. CDR3: CASSLGALAGEQYF. The DNA for the CDR3 is TGTGCCAGCAGCTTGGGCGCCCTAGCGGGGGAGCAGTACTTC.

This sequence joins TRBV12-5 and TRBJ2-1, with 9 bases aligning to TRBD2. Germline assignment: CDR1 LGHNT and CDR2 FRNRAP. Germline trimming cut 7 bases from V and 10 bases from J; bases unmatched to any gene: 17. The CDR3 is made up of 16 amino acids. The CDR3, as DNA: TGTGCTAGTGCCCCGGGGGCTAGCGGGACCTCCGAGGAGCAGTTCTTC. It yields the protein CASAPGASGTSEEQFF.

V usage is TRBV27 and J usage is TRBJ2-5; D is possibly TRBD1 (6 bases). Trimming pared 6 bases from V and 5 bases from J, leaving 25 bases between. The CDR3 contains 17 residues. Germline V gene lookup returns CDR1 MNHEY and CDR2 SMNVEV (reference sequence). The CDR3 spells CASRPRGPTLTRETQYF. The CDR3 DNA reads as TGTGCCAGCAGACCCAGGGGACCAACCCTAACCAGGGAGACCCAGTACTTC.

The chain has TRBV18 and TRBJ2-7; weak D call: TRBD2 (6 bases). Germline CDR1 is KGHSH and CDR2 is LQKENI. This CDR3 comprises 14 residues. Trimming stripped 4 bases from V and 3 bases from J, with 13 bases between. The CDR3 reads CASSRAGTLYEQYF. The CDR3 DNA reads TGTGCCAGCTCACGCGCCGGGACTCTCTACGAGCAGTACTTC. Using reference TRBV18 and TRBJ2-7 for the parts outside the CDR3, the full variable domain is NAGVMQNPRHLVRRRGQEARLRCSPMKGHSHVYWYRQLPEEGLKFMVYLQKENIIDESGMPKERFSAEFPKEGPSILRIQQVVRGDSAAYFCASSRAGTLYEQYFGPGTRLTVT.

V gene TRBV19 combines with J gene TRBJ2-1; no firm D call. The CDR3 is 13 residues long. Looked up from germline, CDR1 is LNHDA and CDR2 is SQIVND (reference sequence). With 4 bases removed from V and 5 bases from J, the gap between germline ends came to 9 bases. The CDR3 sequence is CASSTEADNEQFF. For the CDR3, the DNA is TGTGCCAGTAGTACAGAGGCCGACAATGAGCAGTTCTTC.

The V and J genes are TRBV2 and TRBJ2-2, with D unresolved. The CDR3 runs to 16 residues. The V gene lost 5 bases and the J gene lost 8 bases, with 21 bases spanning the gap. Germline loops: CDR1 SNHLY, CDR2 FYNNEI. This CDR3 reads CASSPVVGLRDGELFF. The CDR3 bases are TGTGCCAGCAGTCCCGTTGTAGGCCTAAGGGATGGGGAGCTGTTTTTT.

The chain recombines TRBV6-1 with TRBJ2-5; TRBD2 agrees at 7 bases. CDR3 size: 14 residues. The V gene end was trimmed by 7 bases and the J gene end by 5 bases; junction bases not matched to a gene: 10. Germline values: CDR1 MNHNS, CDR2 SASEGT. The DNA of the CDR3 is TGTGCCAGCAAAGTGGGCGGGAGTGGGGAGACCCAGTACTTC. It specifies CASKVGGSGETQYF.

The chain employs TRBV5-4 and TRBJ2-1; 14 bases match TRBD2. CDR1 is SGHNT and CDR2 is YYREEE in the germline V gene (reference sequence). V gave up 6 bases and J gave up 10 bases; unmatched junction bases: 18. This CDR3 is 18 amino acids long. The CDR3 loop reads CASTPPRLAGGPTREQFF. The CDR3 coding sequence is TGTGCCAGCACCCCGCCACGACTAGCGGGAGGGCCAACACGGGAGCAGTTCTTC. Looking up the rest from reference TRBV5-4 and TRBJ2-1 gives the full variable domain: ETGVTQSPTHLIKTRGQQVTLRCSSQSGHNTVSWYQQALGQGPQFIFQYYREEENGRGNFPPRFSGLQFPNYSSELNVNALELDDSALYLCASTPPRLAGGPTREQFFGPGTRLTVL.

The chain couples TRBV11-3 to TRBJ2-1; no definite D call. The CDR3 runs 13 residues. Germline CDR1 reads SGHNT; CDR2 reads YENEEA. The V and J ends lost 2 bases and 5 bases respectively, with 7 bases between them. This CDR3 reads CASSLLLDNEQFF. In DNA form, the CDR3 reads TGTGCCAGCAGCTTACTCCTGGACAATGAGCAGTTCTTC.